This T cell receptor beta chain came from a study of CD8 T cells in Susac syndrome. As for the study in general: At the time their blood was drawn, patients with Susac syndrome were either therapy-naive, on corticosteroids (with some of them also receiving intravenous immunoglobulin), or on intravenous immunoglobulin alone.

The J segment lost 5 bases and the V segment lost 0 bases, leaving 19 bases of the junction unmatched. This CDR3 is built from 22 residues. The V gene's germline CDR1 is LGHDT and CDR2 YNNKEL (reference sequence). Under recently defined diagnostic criteria, the patients with Susac syndrome qualified as having definite or probable disease. Reverse transcription used about 0.45 to 1 ug RNA and random hexamers. By means of immunoSEQ multiplex PCR, TCR beta CDR3 spanning 54 Vbeta and 13 Jbeta underwent amplification. TCRdb reprocessed the immunoSEQ multiplex PCR reads with MiXCR, giving one entry per CDR3 protein. This table has 100,000 to 150,000 distinct CDR3 sequences, 90% to 95% appearing once. With respect to this clonotype: Antigen unknown.

Findings and limits, study-wide: The authors acknowledged that the study's TCR sequencing and HLA analysis involved relatively few individuals.

V gene TRBV3-1 combines with J gene TRBJ2-1, with TRBD2 identical over 13 bases. The sequence came from a human donor with Susac syndrome. The sample consisted of CD8+ T cells from PBMCs. The CDR3 DNA sequence: TGTGCCAGCAGCCAAGATCTCATAGGGACTAGCGGGATCGCGGTAGGGGACAATGAGCAGTTCTTC. It encodes CASSQDLIGTSGIAVGDNEQFF.